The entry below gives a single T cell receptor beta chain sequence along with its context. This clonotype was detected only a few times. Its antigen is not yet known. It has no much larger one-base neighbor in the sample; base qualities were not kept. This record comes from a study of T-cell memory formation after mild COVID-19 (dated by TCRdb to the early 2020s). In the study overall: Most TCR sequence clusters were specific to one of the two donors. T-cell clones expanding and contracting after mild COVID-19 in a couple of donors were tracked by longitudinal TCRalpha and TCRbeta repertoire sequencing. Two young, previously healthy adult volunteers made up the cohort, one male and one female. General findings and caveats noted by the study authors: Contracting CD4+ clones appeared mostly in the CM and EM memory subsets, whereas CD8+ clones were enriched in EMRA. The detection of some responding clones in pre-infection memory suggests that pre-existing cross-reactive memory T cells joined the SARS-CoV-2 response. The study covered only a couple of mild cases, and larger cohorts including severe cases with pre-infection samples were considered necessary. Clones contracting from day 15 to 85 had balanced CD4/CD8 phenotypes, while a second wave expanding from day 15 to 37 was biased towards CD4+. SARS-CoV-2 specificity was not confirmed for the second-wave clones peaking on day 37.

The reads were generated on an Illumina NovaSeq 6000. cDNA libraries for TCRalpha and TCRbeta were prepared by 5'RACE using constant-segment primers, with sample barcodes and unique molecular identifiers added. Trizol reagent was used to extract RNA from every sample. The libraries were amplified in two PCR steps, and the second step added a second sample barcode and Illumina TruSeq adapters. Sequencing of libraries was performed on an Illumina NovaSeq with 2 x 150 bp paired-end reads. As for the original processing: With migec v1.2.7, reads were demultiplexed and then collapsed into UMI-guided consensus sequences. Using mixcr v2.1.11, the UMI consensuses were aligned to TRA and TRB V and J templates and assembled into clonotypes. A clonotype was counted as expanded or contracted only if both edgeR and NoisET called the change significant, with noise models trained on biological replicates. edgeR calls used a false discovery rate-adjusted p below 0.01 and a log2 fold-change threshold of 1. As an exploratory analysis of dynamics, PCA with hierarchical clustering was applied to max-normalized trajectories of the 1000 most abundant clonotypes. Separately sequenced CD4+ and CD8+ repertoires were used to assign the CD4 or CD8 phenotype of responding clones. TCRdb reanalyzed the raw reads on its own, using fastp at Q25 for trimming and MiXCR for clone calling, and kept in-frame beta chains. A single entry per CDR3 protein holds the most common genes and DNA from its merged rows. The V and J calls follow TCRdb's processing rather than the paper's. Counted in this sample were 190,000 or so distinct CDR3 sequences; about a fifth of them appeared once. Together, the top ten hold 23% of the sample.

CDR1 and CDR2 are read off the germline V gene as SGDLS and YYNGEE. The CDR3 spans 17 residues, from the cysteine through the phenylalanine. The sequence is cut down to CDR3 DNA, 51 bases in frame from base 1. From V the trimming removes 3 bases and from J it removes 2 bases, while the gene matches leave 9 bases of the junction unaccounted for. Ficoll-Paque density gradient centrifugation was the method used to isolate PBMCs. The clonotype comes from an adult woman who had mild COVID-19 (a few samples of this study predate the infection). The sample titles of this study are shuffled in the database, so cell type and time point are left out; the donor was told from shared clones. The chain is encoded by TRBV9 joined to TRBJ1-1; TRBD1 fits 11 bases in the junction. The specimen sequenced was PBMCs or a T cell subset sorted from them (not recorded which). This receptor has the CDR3 CASSDNRDRGSNTEAFF. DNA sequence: TGTGCCAGCAGCGATAACCGGGACAGGGGGTCTAACACTGAAGCTTTCTTT.